This TCR beta chain was identified during a study of T-cell reconstitution after alpha-beta-depleted transplantation in children. Study results and limitations: Newly generated T cells supplied most T-cell counts and diversity one year post-transplant. By about two months after transplant, alpha-beta T cells reportedly arose from several hundred graft clones that had expanded. At day 60, the high TCRbeta diversity found in some patients originated from recipient T cells and thymic progenitors that had survived.

This clonotype was detected ten times or more. The antigen remains undetermined. It was with unique molecular identifiers that the TCRbeta library was prepared. Each CDR3 protein is one row after TCRdb ran MiXCR on the PCR reads. The sample lists fewer than 700,000 distinct CDR3 sequences, 10% to 15% seen once, with 2.2% in the top ten. V dropped 4 bases and J dropped 1 base, with 14 bases sitting between them. Germline V gene data show CDR1 as MDHEN and CDR2 as SYDVKM. The length of the CDR3 is 16 residues. The receptor's source is a male patient younger than 18 who had a stem cell transplant for acute myeloid leukemia, so the T cells may come from the graft donor. J is TRBJ1-3 and V is TRBV28, with D unresolved. Material: PBMCs, mostly from graft donor cells, obtained 360 days after TCRalphabeta/CD19-depleted stem cell transplant. As DNA, the CDR3 is TGTGCCAGCAGTTCTAAGGGCTCCGCTTCTGGAAACACCATATATTTT. Protein: CASSSKGSASGNTIYF.